These 5 T cell receptor beta chains were all obtained from the same sample, sequenced in a study of cytotoxic CD8 clonotypes in ibrutinib-treated CLL. This table comes from immunoSEQ multiplex PCR, and its TCRdb copy is limited to in-frame clones, with some not included. Of 150,000 to 200,000 clones listed, about 88% were seen once; the top ten hold around 2.7%. Material: PBMCs, obtained at disease progression, from a patient treated with ibrutinib. The receptors come from a human donor with chronic lymphocytic leukemia.

The J gene is TRBJ1-4, the V gene TRBV19; D remains unclear. The CDR3 totals 16 residues. CDR1 is LNHDA, CDR2 SQIVND, per germline (reference sequence). The V and J ends lost 3 bases and 0 bases respectively, with 11 bases between them. CDR3 in amino acids: CASSMARIATNEKLFF. DNA of the CDR3: TGTGCCAGTAGTATGGCAAGGATTGCAACTAATGAAAAACTGTTTTTT.

This chain connects TRBV7-2 to TRBJ1-1; possible D gene TRBD1, 5 bases. Germline CDR1 and CDR2: SGHTA and FQGNSA. Trimming stripped 4 bases from V and 6 bases from J, with 12 bases between. This CDR3 has 13 residues. CDR3 loop: CASSWNRSPEAFF. The CDR3, as DNA: TGTGCCAGCAGCTGGAACAGGAGTCCTGAAGCTTTCTTT. Full variable domain (missing parts from reference TRBV7-2 and TRBJ1-1): GAGVSQSPSNKVTEKGKDVELRCDPISGHTALYWYRQSLGQGLEFLIYFQGNSAPDKSGLPSDRFSAERTGGSVSTLTIQRTQQEDSAVYLCASSWNRSPEAFFGQGTRLTVV.

The rearrangement links TRBV2 to TRBJ1-2; 7 bases match TRBD1. Germline V gene lookup returns CDR1 SNHLY and CDR2 FYNNEI. The length of the CDR3 is 16 residues. Trimming at V came to 2 bases and at J to 4 bases, leaving 10 bases not matched to a gene. For the CDR3, the DNA is TGTGCCAGCAGTGAAACAGGGGCGCCGGATTTCTATGGCTACACCTTC. This sequence encodes CASSETGAPDFYGYTF.

The chain carries TRBV5-1 and TRBJ1-1, with D maybe TRBD1 (6 bases). Germline V lookup: CDR1 SGHRS, CDR2 YFSETQ. The length of the CDR3 is 14 residues. Trimming shortened V by 2 bases and J by 6 bases, and 14 bases separated the two germline ends. The CDR3: CASSFNRAGAEAFF. The CDR3 nucleotides are TGCGCCAGCAGCTTCAACAGGGCGGGCGCTGAAGCTTTCTTT.

The CDR3 region is CASSPETGGTEAFF. In DNA, the CDR3 is TGTGCCAGCAGCCCCGAAACAGGGGGCACTGAAGCTTTCTTT. This chain uses TRBV11-3 with TRBJ1-1, with 8 bases fitting TRBD1. V was pared by 5 bases and J by 4 bases, with 6 bases of the junction left unmatched. Germline V gene sequence: CDR1 SGHNT, CDR2 YENEEA. CDR3 length: 14 residues. Full variable domain (rest looked up from reference TRBV11-3 and TRBJ1-1): EAGVVQSPRYKIIEKKQPVAFWCNPISGHNTLYWYLQNLGQGPELLIRYENEEAVDDSQLPKDRFSAERLKGVDSTLKIQPAELGDSAVYLCASSPETGGTEAFFGQGTRLTVV.